Below are 27 T cell receptor beta chains sequenced from a single sample in a study of patients and donors after allogeneic stem cell transplantation. TCRdb re-called the RT-PCR reads through MiXCR, storing one row per CDR3 protein. The profile shows 900,000 to 1,000,000 distinct CDR3 sequences, approximately 18% of them singletons. Sequenced material: blood, either unsorted or a sorted T cell fraction (not recorded which). The receptor source for this set is a human donor who was either an allogeneic HSCT recipient or a stem cell or donor lymphocyte infusion donor (not recorded which). It is not recorded whose cells these are; they may come from a transplant donor.

This clonotype occurred many times. DNA of the CDR3: TGTGCCAGCAGTTTTCGGAGGTCGGATCAGCCCCAGCATTTT. This encodes CASSFRRSDQPQHF. The chain employs TRBV12-3 or TRBV12-4 and TRBJ1-5; D is unclear. Trimming stripped 3 bases from V and 5 bases from J, with 11 bases between. This CDR3 spans 14 amino acids.

In its sample, this clonotype was seen a few times. The V call is TRBV30, the J call TRBJ2-3, with D uncertain. Germline assignment: CDR1 GTSNPN and CDR2 SVGIG (reference sequence). The CDR3 consists of 14 residues. The V and J ends lost 7 bases and 2 bases respectively, with 16 bases between them. DNA of the CDR3: TGTGCCTTAAAGTTTGGACGGAACACAGATACGCAGTATTTT. Translating it yields CALKFGRNTDTQYF.

This chain uses TRBV7-9 with TRBJ1-6, with D possibly matching TRBD1 (5 bases). The CDR3 spans 14 residues. The germline V and J ends were trimmed by 7 bases and 5 bases, with 12 bases remaining between them. The germline V gene has CDR1 SEHNR and CDR2 FQNEAQ (reference sequence). CDR3 in amino acids: CASTDGTNNSPLHF. In nucleotides, the CDR3 is TGTGCCAGCACCGACGGGACCAATAATTCACCCCTCCACTTT.

This chain joins TRBV20-1 and TRBJ2-3; 10 bases match TRBD2. Germline V gene data show CDR1 as DFQATT and CDR2 as SNEGSKA (reference sequence). Trimming removed 8 bases from V and 1 base from J; junction bases left unmatched: 6. CDR3 length: 14 residues. This chain's CDR3 is CSSTTSGGTDTQYF. In DNA form, the CDR3 reads TGCAGTTCTACCACTAGCGGGGGCACAGATACGCAGTATTTT.

Only a few counts were recorded for this clonotype. CDR3: CASRYVAVGEGNEQFF. DNA of the CDR3: TGCGCCAGCAGATACGTCGCGGTGGGAGAGGGTAATGAGCAGTTCTTC. The rearrangement links TRBV5-1 to TRBJ2-1, with D perhaps TRBD2 (5 bases). The CDR3 is made up of 16 amino acids. V lost 5 bases, J lost 7 bases, and 22 bases lay in between. Germline CDR1 and CDR2: SGHRS and YFSETQ.

In its sample, this clonotype was seen a few times. V and J are TRBV4-3 and TRBJ2-7, with 7 nucleotides matching TRBD1. V was pared by 3 bases and J by 5 bases, with 7 bases of the junction left unmatched. Germline V lookup: CDR1 LGHNA, CDR2 YSLEER. The CDR3 covers 14 residues. CDR3 sequence: CASSHADRENEQYF. CDR3 bases: TGCGCCAGCAGCCATGCTGACAGGGAGAACGAGCAGTACTTC.

This clonotype has just a few counts. The rearrangement joins TRBV12-3 or TRBV12-4 to TRBJ2-7, with D unresolved. The CDR3 is 13 amino acids. With 3 bases removed from V and 3 bases from J, the gap between germline ends came to 9 bases. CDR3 amino acids: CASSLAHLYEQYF. For the CDR3, the DNA is TGTGCCAGCAGTTTGGCCCACCTCTACGAGCAGTACTTC.

This clonotype came up many times. J is TRBJ1-5 and V is TRBV12-3 or TRBV12-4; possibly TRBD1 for D (5 bases). The CDR3 has 14 residues. The ends were cut back, 6 bases at V and 0 bases at J, with 9 bases in the middle. DNA for the CDR3: TGTGCCAGCAGGCCCGACAGTAGCAATCAGCCCCAGCATTTT. Residues: CASRPDSSNQPQHF.

This clonotype occurred a few times. The rearrangement uses TRBV7-9 and TRBJ2-1, with 7 bases fitting TRBD1. The CDR3 extends over 16 amino acids. From germline, CDR1 is SEHNR and CDR2 FQNEAQ (reference sequence). Trimming took 6 bases from V and 8 from J; bases not matched to a gene: 16. The CDR3 DNA reads TGTGCCAGCAGATCCTCCGGGCAGGGGGTCCGGCATGAGCAGTTCTTC. It yields the protein CASRSSGQGVRHEQFF.

The CDR3 sequence: CASSYSNRGNSPLHF. The CDR3 DNA sequence: TGTGCCAGCAGTTACTCGAACAGGGGTAATTCACCCCTCCACTTT. V usage is TRBV6-5 and J usage is TRBJ1-6; TRBD1 matches 7 bases. The CDR3 spans 15 residues. The V and J ends lost 0 bases and 6 bases, in that order; junction bases with no gene match: 2. Germline V gene lookup returns CDR1 MNHEY and CDR2 SVGAGI.

J is TRBJ2-7 and V is TRBV20-1; TRBD2 matches 11 bases. V dropped 4 bases and J dropped 1; count of bases not matched to a gene: 6. This CDR3 spans 15 amino acids. Germline CDR1 DFQATT, CDR2 SNEGSKA (reference sequence). The CDR3 loop is CSAKVVAGGSYEQYF. Written as DNA, the CDR3 is TGCAGTGCTAAGGTGGTAGCGGGGGGGTCCTACGAGCAGTACTTC.

The V gene is TRBV4-1, the J gene TRBJ2-7; D remains ambiguous. There are 16 residues in the CDR3. V lost 1 base and J lost 1, with 14 bases in between. CDR1 is MGHRA, CDR2 YSYEKL, per germline. In DNA, the CDR3 is TGCGCCAGCAGCCAAGGACCATCGGGTCGATCCTACGAGCAGTACTTC. Translation: CASSQGPSGRSYEQYF.

This clonotype was counted ten times or more. V is TRBV6-1 and J is TRBJ1-1; the match to TRBD1 covers 7 bases. Germline V lookup: CDR1 MNHNS, CDR2 SASEGT. Trimming took 8 bases from V and 0 from J; bases not matched to a gene: 6. The CDR3 totals 14 residues. CDR3 nucleotides: TGTGCCAGCCTCCGGGACAGAGTGAACACTGAAGCTTTCTTT. It specifies CASLRDRVNTEAFF.

This clonotype was seen a few times. The gene calls are TRBV20-1 and TRBJ1-4, with D tentatively TRBD1 (6 bases). The CDR3 loop spans 16 amino acids. The germline gives CDR1 DFQATT, CDR2 SNEGSKA (reference sequence). Trimming removed 1 base at V and 4 bases at J, with 16 bases between. CDR3 DNA: TGCAGTGCTAGAGGGGTCACAGGGAAAAATAATGAAAAACTGTTTTTT. Translating gives CSARGVTGKNNEKLFF.

The chain has TRBV5-6 and TRBJ2-3; D is unclear. Looked up from germline, CDR1 is SGHDT and CDR2 is YYEEEE. The CDR3 length is 14 residues. Trimming stripped 1 base from V and 2 bases from J, with 8 bases between. The CDR3 DNA sequence: TGTGCCAGCAGCTTGAGGCGGATCACAGATACGCAGTATTTT. It is translated as CASSLRRITDTQYF.

This clonotype was detected only a few times. V usage is TRBV5-6 and J usage is TRBJ1-1, with D possibly being TRBD1 (5 bases). The CDR3 covers 16 residues. V shed 2 bases and J shed 11 bases, with 25 bases lying between them. Germline V lookup: CDR1 SGHDT, CDR2 YYEEEE. The CDR3 spells CASSLLQVGPRWGAFF. CDR3 sequence (DNA): TGTGCCAGCAGCTTACTACAGGTCGGCCCAAGGTGGGGCGCTTTCTTT.

This clonotype was recorded many times. This chain uses TRBV12-3 or TRBV12-4 with TRBJ2-1; 7 nucleotides match TRBD2. The CDR3 runs 17 residues. V shed 1 base and J 3 bases; nucleotides not matched to a gene: 9. CDR3 sequence reads: CASSLVGAGVVYNEQFF. The CDR3 nucleotides are TGTGCCAGCAGTTTAGTTGGCGCGGGAGTGGTCTACAATGAGCAGTTCTTC.

CDR3 nucleotides: TGCAGTGCTAGGGAGGGGAGGGGCAATCAGCCCCAGCATTTT. It encodes CSAREGRGNQPQHF. The gene calls are TRBV20-1 and TRBJ1-5, with D perhaps TRBD1 (5 bases). With 3 bases removed from V and 2 bases from J, the gap between germline ends came to 11 bases. CDR1 and CDR2 from the germline V gene are DFQATT and SNEGSKA (reference sequence). The CDR3 totals 14 residues.

This clonotype occurred many times. The gene calls are TRBV12-3 or TRBV12-4 and TRBJ2-1; 8 bases are shared with TRBD2. Unmatched junction bases numbered 7, after V lost 1 base and J lost 2 bases. CDR3 length: 17 residues. The CDR3 nucleotides are TGTGCCAGCAGTTTAGGGAGAAGGCGGGAGGCCTACAATGAGCAGTTCTTC. Encoded protein: CASSLGRRREAYNEQFF.

The rearrangement links TRBV7-3 to TRBJ2-3, with D possibly being TRBD2 (6 bases). CDR3 size: 13 residues. Germline loops: CDR1 SGHTA, CDR2 FQGTGA. V was cut by 5 bases and J by 9 bases, with 15 bases left in between. The CDR3 DNA reads as TGTGCCAGCAGCAAAGACCGGGGGAACACGCAGTATTTT. Translated: CASSKDRGNTQYF.

This clonotype showed up many times. V and J are TRBV12-3 or TRBV12-4 and TRBJ2-7; 7 nucleotides line up with TRBD1. J lost 0 bases, V lost 2 bases, and 7 bases had no gene match. This CDR3 spans 16 amino acids. The CDR3 spells CASSLIGTAHSYEQYF. CDR3 DNA sequence: TGTGCCAGCAGTTTAATTGGGACAGCTCACTCCTACGAGCAGTACTTC.

This clonotype was recorded a few times. This chain connects TRBV5-5 to TRBJ2-3; D is possibly TRBD1 (6 bases). V was pared by 0 bases and J by 3 bases, with 14 bases between. The CDR3 is 16 residues long. Germline CDR1 SGHKS, CDR2 YYEKEE (reference sequence). The CDR3 sequence is CASSLDSAGVTDTQYF. CDR3 DNA: TGTGCCAGCAGCTTGGATTCGGCAGGGGTGACAGATACGCAGTATTTT.

The chain has TRBV25-1 and TRBJ1-1; D gene uncertain. This CDR3 spans 15 amino acids. Germline CDR1 and CDR2: MGHDK and SYGVNS. Deletions cut 4 bases from V and 0 bases from J, with 12 bases between. DNA of the CDR3: TGTGCCAGCAGTGCCCGACTGGATATGAACACTGAAGCTTTCTTT. It translates to CASSARLDMNTEAFF. Complete variable domain (other parts from reference TRBV25-1 and TRBJ1-1): EADIYQTPRYLVIGTGKKITLECSQTMGHDKMYWYQQDPGMELHLIHYSYGVNSTEKGDLSSESTVSRIRTEHFPLTLESARPSHTSQYLCASSARLDMNTEAFFGQGTRLTVV.

The CDR3 nucleotides read TGTGCCAGCAGCCCCTCGGGGAGAGATCAGCCCCAGCATTTT. This codes for CASSPSGRDQPQHF. The chain recombines TRBV7-9 with TRBJ1-5; D gene uncertain. In germline, CDR1 is SEHNR, CDR2 FQNEAQ (reference sequence). Trimming shortened V by 5 bases and J by 5 bases, and 13 bases separated the two germline ends. This CDR3 contains 14 residues.

The chain carries TRBV12-3 or TRBV12-4 and TRBJ1-4; D may be TRBD1 (6 bases). CDR3 length equals 14 residues. Deletions cut 5 bases from V and 8 bases from J, with 15 bases between. CDR3 residues: CASSPNRVREKLFF. The CDR3 nucleotides read TGTGCCAGCAGTCCCAACAGGGTCCGGGAAAAACTGTTTTTT.

The chain carries TRBV20-1 and TRBJ1-4; TRBD1 is a possible D gene (5 bases). Germline CDR1 reads DFQATT; CDR2 reads SNEGSKA (reference sequence). The CDR3 is 12 residues long. V was pared by 5 bases and J by 10 bases, with 14 bases between. CDR3 loop: CSAGTPVGKLFF. In DNA, the CDR3 is TGCAGTGCTGGGACTCCAGTTGGAAAACTGTTTTTT.

The chain links TRBV5-1 to TRBJ2-7; no reliable D call. Trimming stripped 3 bases from V and 3 bases from J, with 7 bases between. Germline CDR1 is SGHRS and CDR2 is YFSETQ. The CDR3 consists of 12 residues. The CDR3 sequence is CASSSRHYEQYF. In nucleotides, the CDR3 is TGCGCCAGCAGCTCCCGTCACTACGAGCAGTACTTC.